The clone carrying this TCR beta chain was recorded at least ten times. Its antigen remains unknown. This specimen comes from a study of neurological immune-mediated disorders. Points from the study as a whole: CDR3 amino acid sequences found in expanded clones were never shared across subjects, suggesting private repertoires in all groups. Phylogenetic grouping placed 18 of 34 multiple sclerosis patients' repertoires in one related-CDR3 cluster, a possible signature.

Germline V lookup: CDR1 SGHTA, CDR2 FQGNSA. J lost 2 bases, V lost 4 bases, and 4 bases had no gene match. The CDR3 loop spans 14 amino acids. The cDNA was synthesized by 5'RACE incorporating 10-nucleotide random UMIs. TCRdb fed the 5' RACE reads into MiXCR, producing one record per CDR3 protein. Of about 74,000 distinct CDR3 sequences detected, 5.2% appear once; the ten largest clones hold less than 7.5%. The sequence was obtained from a man aged 18 to 29 with multiple sclerosis. The V call is TRBV7-2, the J call TRBJ2-7, with 8 bases aligning to TRBD2. Sequencing was done on a sample of PBMCs. Here the CDR3 DNA reads TGTGCCAGCAGCTCCTTAGCGGGGCCCTACGAGCAGTACTTC. Amino acids: CASSSLAGPYEQYF.